The 18 T cell receptor beta chains below come from one sample, sequenced in a study of blood T cell repertoires in COVID-19 (dated by TCRdb to about 2020). The method was the immunoSEQ multiplex PCR assay. TCRdb mirrors the immuneACCESS table, restricted to in-frame sequences. Some clones are absent from its copies; in checked studies, under half trace to an unresolved V gene, and the reason for the others is unknown. A total of about 220,000 clones appear in this sample, roughly 87% of them only once. The biggest ten clones account for 1.9% of the sample. The specimen sequenced was peripheral blood. The source of these receptors is a man aged 40-49 years with active or convalescent COVID-19.

V usage is TRBV5-1 and J usage is TRBJ1-2; perhaps TRBD1 as D (6 bases). Germline V gene sequence: CDR1 SGHRS, CDR2 YFSETQ. V was trimmed by 1 base and J by 2 bases, leaving 9 bases between them. The CDR3 has 14 residues. CDR3 amino acids: CASSLNRENYGYTF. DNA of the CDR3: TGCGCCAGCAGCTTGAACAGGGAGAACTATGGCTACACCTTC.

The gene calls are TRBV10-2 and TRBJ1-2; no clear D. Per the germline V gene, CDR1 is WSHSY and CDR2 is SAAADI. The CDR3 is made up of 14 amino acids. Trimming took off 4 bases at V and 4 bases at J, with 13 bases between the two ends. The CDR3 bases are TGCGCCAGCAGTGTGGCAGCGAAGAGCTATGGCTACACCTTC. Residues: CASSVAAKSYGYTF.

The gene calls are TRBV11-2 and TRBJ2-5; D is uncertain. The germline V and J ends were trimmed by 3 bases and 5 bases, with 10 bases remaining between them. The germline gives CDR1 SGHAT, CDR2 FQNNGV. CDR3 size: 13 residues. The DNA for the CDR3 is TGTGCCAGCAGCTTGAACCTCCGGGAGACCCAGTACTTC. This gives the protein CASSLNLRETQYF.

V gene TRBV6-5 combines with J gene TRBJ2-5, with D perhaps TRBD1 (5 bases). The V gene's germline CDR1 is MNHEY and CDR2 SVGAGI. Trimming left V 5 bases short and J 3 bases short, with 10 bases between. The CDR3 runs 13 residues. DNA for the CDR3: TGTGCCAGCAGTAGACAGAGAAAAGAGACCCAGTACTTC. It yields the protein CASSRQRKETQYF.

The genes are TRBV18 and TRBJ2-1; TRBD1 agrees at 9 bases. The CDR3 loop spans 15 amino acids. Germline CDR1 KGHSH, CDR2 LQKENI. The V and J ends lost 2 bases and 8 bases, in that order; junction bases with no gene match: 7. CDR3 in amino acids: CASSPTGTGLDEQFF. CDR3 DNA: TGTGCCAGCTCACCAACGGGGACAGGGCTGGATGAGCAGTTCTTC.

J is TRBJ2-7 and V is TRBV9, with D tentatively TRBD2 (7 bases). V gave up 4 bases and J gave up 5 bases, with 19 bases separating them. The CDR3 is made up of 15 amino acids. CDR1 SGDLS and CDR2 YYNGEE come from the germline V gene. CDR3 in DNA: TGTGCCAGCAGCCCAAATGGGGGGGCTGGAGACGAGCAGTACTTC. This codes for CASSPNGGAGDEQYF.

This clone appeared a few times. The rearrangement links TRBV5-4 to TRBJ1-2; 12 bases are shared with TRBD1. Germline CDR1 reads SGHNT; CDR2 reads YYREEE (reference sequence). J lost 6 bases, V lost 2 bases, and 8 bases had no gene match. The CDR3 contains 16 residues. DNA of the CDR3: TGTGCCAGCAGCTTCCCGGGACAGGGGGCTGTTGATGGCTACACCTTC. This codes for CASSFPGQGAVDGYTF. The whole variable domain, filled in from reference TRBV5-4 and TRBJ1-2, reads ETGVTQSPTHLIKTRGQQVTLRCSSQSGHNTVSWYQQALGQGPQFIFQYYREEENGRGNFPPRFSGLQFPNYSSELNVNALELDDSALYLCASSFPGQGAVDGYTFGSGTRLTVV.

The V gene is TRBV28, the J gene TRBJ1-2; D is unresolved. The V gene lost 7 bases and the J gene lost 4 bases, with 13 bases spanning the gap. The length of the CDR3 is 13 residues. Germline CDR1 MDHEN, CDR2 SYDVKM. The chain's CDR3 is CASTPWSLYGYTF. The CDR3 DNA sequence: TGTGCCAGCACCCCGTGGAGCCTCTATGGCTACACCTTC.

V and J are TRBV6-5 and TRBJ1-1; TRBD1 is a possible D gene (6 bases). Trimming pared 5 bases from V and 4 bases from J, leaving 17 bases between. This CDR3 spans 15 amino acids. Germline-derived CDR1 and CDR2 are MNHEY and SVGAGI. CDR3 DNA sequence: TGTGCCAGCAGTCCCGGGTCTCAGGGGAGCACTGAAGCTTTCTTT. It translates to CASSPGSQGSTEAFF.

The chain recombines TRBV5-5 with TRBJ1-3; D is uncertain. This CDR3 region has 13 residues. Trimming took off 6 bases at V and 2 bases at J, with 9 bases between the two ends. Per the germline V gene, CDR1 is SGHKS and CDR2 is YYEKEE (reference sequence). CDR3 coding DNA: TGTGCCAGCAAATTACTTACTGGAAACACCATATATTTT. Translating it yields CASKLLTGNTIYF.

The J gene is TRBJ2-3, the V gene TRBV11-2; 8 bases are a match to TRBD2. This CDR3 spans 18 amino acids. With 1 base clipped from V and 7 bases from J, the junction kept 16 bases outside the gene matches. Germline V gene data show CDR1 as SGHAT and CDR2 as FQNNGV. For the CDR3, the DNA is TGTGCCAGCAGCTTAGCGTTCCTACTGTCGGGGGGGTTAAATACGCAGTATTTT. Amino acid sequence: CASSLAFLLSGGLNTQYF.

The chain couples TRBV9 to TRBJ2-2; 11 bases match TRBD2. With 6 bases clipped from V and 4 bases from J, the junction kept 5 bases outside the gene matches. The CDR3 has 15 residues. Germline V lookup: CDR1 SGDLS, CDR2 YYNGEE. The CDR3 coding sequence is TGTGCCAGCACCGGACTAGCGGGTTCCACCGGGGAGCTGTTTTTT. It translates to CASTGLAGSTGELFF.

The chain couples TRBV10-2 to TRBJ1-5; D is uncertain. In germline, CDR1 is WSHSY, CDR2 SAAADI. V was cut by 7 bases and J by 0 bases, with 10 bases left in between. The CDR3 loop spans 14 amino acids. In DNA form, the CDR3 reads TGCGCCAGCACCCCCTCCGGTAGCAATCAGCCCCAGCATTTT. Translated: CASTPSGSNQPQHF.

V and J are TRBV4-1 and TRBJ1-2; 9 bases line up with TRBD1. CDR3 length equals 15 residues. The V segment lost 1 base and the J segment 3 bases; nucleotides outside the gene matches: 3. Looked up from germline, CDR1 is MGHRA and CDR2 is YSYEKL. As DNA, the CDR3 is TGCGCCAGCAGCCAAGGACAGGGGGTGGACTATGGCTACACCTTC. It is translated as CASSQGQGVDYGYTF.

The chain is built from TRBV5-4 and TRBJ2-1; maybe TRBD2 (5 bases). The CDR3 consists of 14 residues. Trimming cost V 2 bases and J 8 bases, with 14 bases left between them. The germline V gene encodes CDR1 SGHNT and CDR2 YYREEE (reference sequence). The CDR3, as DNA: TGTGCCAGCAGCTTATTTACTAGTGATCATGAGCAGTTCTTC. The encoded protein is CASSLFTSDHEQFF.

This chain connects TRBV6-5 to TRBJ1-1; 9 bases fit TRBD1. This CDR3 has 14 residues. J lost 5 bases, V lost 4 bases, and 5 bases had no gene match. The germline gives CDR1 MNHEY, CDR2 SVGAGI. CDR3 region: CASSWTGEGTEAFF. DNA of the CDR3: TGTGCCAGCAGTTGGACAGGGGAAGGGACTGAAGCTTTCTTT.

The CDR3 coding sequence is TGTGCCAGCAGTCAAACAGGGGGTGCTGAGCAGTTCTTC. This translates into CASSQTGGAEQFF. The chain recombines TRBV6-5 with TRBJ2-1; TRBD1 matches 8 bases. Trimming removed 5 bases from V and 9 bases from J; junction bases left unmatched: 6. There are 13 residues in the CDR3. The germline gives CDR1 MNHEY, CDR2 SVGAGI.

This chain uses TRBV27 with TRBJ2-1, with 10 positions matching TRBD2. Unmatched junction bases numbered 3, after V lost 8 bases and J lost 2 bases. The germline V gene has CDR1 MNHEY and CDR2 SMNVEV (reference sequence). This CDR3 is built from 14 residues. In DNA form, the CDR3 reads TGTGCCAGCGCGAGCGGGAGGGCCTACAATGAGCAGTTCTTC. It specifies CASASGRAYNEQFF.